Detailed here is one TCR beta chain. Its specificity is not known. Six replicates per PBMC sample, mostly from roughly 0.45 ug of genomic DNA. Method: immunoSEQ multiplex PCR; TCRdb's copy keeps in-frame clones and lacks some. The repertoire holds approximately 15,000 clones, with 66% as singletons. Stage II-IVA oral cavity squamous cell carcinoma was new and untreated by systemic or radiation therapy. This entry belongs to a study of neoadjuvant anti-PD-1 for oral cavity cancer. Notes on the study in general: Post-nivolumab, blood T cell clonality was significantly elevated in non-responders.

The CDR3 has 14 amino acids. Germline V CDR1 and CDR2: SQVTM, ANQGSEA. With 7 bases clipped from V and 7 bases from J, the junction kept 15 bases outside the gene matches. The source of this sequence is a person aged 40 to 85 with oral cavity squamous cell carcinoma. V is TRBV29-1 and J is TRBJ1-1, with 7 nucleotides matching TRBD1. The sample was PBMCs, taken before nivolumab (anti-PD-1) treatment. CDR3 loop: CSAGSGRGGFEAFF. CDR3 nucleotides: TGCAGCGCAGGATCAGGCAGGGGGGGCTTTGAAGCTTTCTTT.